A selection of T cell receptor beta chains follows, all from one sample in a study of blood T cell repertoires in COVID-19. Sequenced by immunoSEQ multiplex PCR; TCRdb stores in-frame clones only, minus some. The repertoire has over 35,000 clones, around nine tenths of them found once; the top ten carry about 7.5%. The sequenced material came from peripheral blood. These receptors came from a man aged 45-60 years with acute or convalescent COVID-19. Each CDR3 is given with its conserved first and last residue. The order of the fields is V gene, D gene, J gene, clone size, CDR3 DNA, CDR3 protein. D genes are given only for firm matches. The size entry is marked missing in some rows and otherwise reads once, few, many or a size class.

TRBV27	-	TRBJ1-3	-	TGTGCCAGCAGCCCGACAGTCTCTGGAAACACCATATATTTT	CASSPTVSGNTIYF
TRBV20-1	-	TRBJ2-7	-	TGCAGTGCTGGGAAAAGAGACAGGCAGTACTTC	CSAGKRDRQYF
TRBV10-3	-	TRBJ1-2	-	TGTGCCATCAGTGAGAACCGGGACAAGTTCTATGGCTACACCTTC	CAISENRDKFYGYTF
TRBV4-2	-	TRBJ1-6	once	TGTGCCAGCAGCAACGGGGTGAGTTCACCCCTCCACTTT	CASSNGVSSPLHF
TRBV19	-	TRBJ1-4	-	TGTGCCAGTAGTAGAACAAATGAAAAACTGTTTTTT	CASSRTNEKLFF
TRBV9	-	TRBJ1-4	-	TGTGCCAGCAGCCCCGAGACAGGTTCTAATGAAAAACTGTTTTTT	CASSPETGSNEKLFF
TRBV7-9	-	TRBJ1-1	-	TGTGCCAGCAGCTTTAGTGGGGCGGGAAACACTGAAGCTTTCTTT	CASSFSGAGNTEAFF
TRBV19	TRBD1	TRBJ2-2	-	TGTGCCAGTAGTATCGGGACAGGTGGGGCCGGGGAGCTGTTTTTT	CASSIGTGGAGELFF
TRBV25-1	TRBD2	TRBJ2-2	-	TGTGCCAGCAGTGCCCGCGCAGCGGGGGATCTGGGGGAGCTGTTTTTT	CASSARAAGDLGELFF
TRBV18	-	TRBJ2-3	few	TGTGCCAGCTCACTAACAAACACAGATACGCAGTATTTT	CASSLTNTDTQYF
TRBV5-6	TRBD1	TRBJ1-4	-	TGTGCCAGCAGCTCGCGGGACAGATGGACGGTTAATGAAAAACTGTTTTTT	CASSSRDRWTVNEKLFF
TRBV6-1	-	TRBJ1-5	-	TGTGCCAGCAGTGAAGCGCTGGGGGGGTCGCAGCCCCAGCATTTT	CASSEALGGSQPQHF
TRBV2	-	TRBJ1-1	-	TGTGCCAGCAGCAGACTCGGGAACACTGAAGCTTTCTTT	CASSRLGNTEAFF
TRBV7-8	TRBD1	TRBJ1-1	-	TGTGCCAGCGAACGGACAGGTACAGCTTTCTTT	CASERTGTAFF
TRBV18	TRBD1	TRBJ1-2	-	TGTGCCAGCTCATTGGACAGGGATGGAGGCTACACCTTC	CASSLDRDGGYTF
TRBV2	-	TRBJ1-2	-	TGTGCCAGCACTGGGGAGCGGGCTTCTAACTATGGCTACACCTTC	CASTGERASNYGYTF
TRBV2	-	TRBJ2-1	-	TGTGCCAGCAGACCTCTGGGGGGCAATGAGCAGTTCTTC	CASRPLGGNEQFF
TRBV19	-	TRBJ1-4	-	TGTGCCAGTAGTATTAACCGGGGTGAAAAACTGTTTTTT	CASSINRGEKLFF
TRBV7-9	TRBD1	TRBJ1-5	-	TGTGCCAGCAGCTTAACTGGACAGGGTAGCCAGCCCCAGCATTTT	CASSLTGQGSQPQHF
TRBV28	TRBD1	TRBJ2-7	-	TGTGCCAGCAGAATCGGGGACAGGGAGGGAGGCGAGCAGTACTTC	CASRIGDREGGEQYF
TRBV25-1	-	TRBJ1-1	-	TGTGCCAGCAGCAGAGGAGGGTACACTGAAGCTTTCTTT	CASSRGGYTEAFF
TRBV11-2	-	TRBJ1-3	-	TGTGCCAGCAGCTTACACAGCGGAATCTCTGGAAACACCATATATTTT	CASSLHSGISGNTIYF
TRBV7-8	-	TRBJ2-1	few	TGTGCCAGCAGCCTTCCCCTGGGGACGACAGGGACTAGGATCTTC	CASSLPLGTTGTRIF
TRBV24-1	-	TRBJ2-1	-	TGTGCCACCAGTGATCACACAGGACAGTACTACAATGAGCAGTTCTTC	CATSDHTGQYYNEQFF
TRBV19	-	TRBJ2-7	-	TGTGCCAGTAGTATAAAGCCGAACTACGAGCAGTACTTC	CASSIKPNYEQYF
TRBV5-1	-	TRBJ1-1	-	TGCGCCAGCAGCTTGGATCCAGGGTTGGAAGCTTTCTTT	CASSLDPGLEAFF
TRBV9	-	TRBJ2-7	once	TGTGCCAGCAGCGAAGGGTCCGGGACTGACTACGAGCAGTACTTC	CASSEGSGTDYEQYF
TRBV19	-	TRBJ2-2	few	TGTGCCAGTAGCCGACAGCCGAACACCGGGGAGCTGTTTTTT	CASSRQPNTGELFF
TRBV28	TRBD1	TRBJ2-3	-	TGTGCCAGCGGAGACCCAGGGGGTACGGTTCATACGCAGTATTTT	CASGDPGGTVHTQYF
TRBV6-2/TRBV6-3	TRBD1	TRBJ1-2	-	TGTGCCAGCAGCCTAATCCCGGGACAGGGAATGGAATTC	CASSLIPGQGMEF
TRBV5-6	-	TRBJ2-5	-	TGTGCCAGCAGCTTGACAGGGATATCATTAGAGACCCAGTACTTC	CASSLTGISLETQYF
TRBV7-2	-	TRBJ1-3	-	TGTGCCAGCGGAACCCCAGGGGCCAGAAACACCATATATTTT	CASGTPGARNTIYF
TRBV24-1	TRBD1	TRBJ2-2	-	TGTGCCACCAGCCTTGGACAGGGGGACACCGGGGAGCTGTTTTTT	CATSLGQGDTGELFF
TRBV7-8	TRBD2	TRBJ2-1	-	TGTGCCAGCAGCAGCGCTAGCGGGGGGCGAAGGGAGCAGTTCTTC	CASSSASGGRREQFF
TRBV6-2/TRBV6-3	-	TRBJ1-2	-	TGTGCCAGCAGTTACTGGAGGACGGACGCCGGCTACACCTTC	CASSYWRTDAGYTF
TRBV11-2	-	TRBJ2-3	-	TGTGCCAGCAGCTTAGAGGGCAGGGTCAACACAGATACGCAGTATTTT	CASSLEGRVNTDTQYF
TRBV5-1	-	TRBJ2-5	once	TGCGCCAGCAGCCCCCACGGAGAAGAGACCCAGTACTTC	CASSPHGEETQYF
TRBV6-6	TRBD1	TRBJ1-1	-	TGTGCCAGCAGACCCGGGGACAGGGAGGAAGCTTTCTTT	CASRPGDREEAFF
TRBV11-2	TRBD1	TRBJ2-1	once	TGTGCCAGCAGCCAAGACAGGGCAAATGAGCAGTTCTTC	CASSQDRANEQFF
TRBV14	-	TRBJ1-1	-	TGTGCCAGCAGCCAAGAGGCCCTTTCGGAGTTTGCGAAAGCTTTCTTT	CASSQEALSEFAKAFF
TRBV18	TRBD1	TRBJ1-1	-	TGTGCCAGCTCGCAGCCGCCGGGACAGAGTGAAGCTTTCTTT	CASSQPPGQSEAFF